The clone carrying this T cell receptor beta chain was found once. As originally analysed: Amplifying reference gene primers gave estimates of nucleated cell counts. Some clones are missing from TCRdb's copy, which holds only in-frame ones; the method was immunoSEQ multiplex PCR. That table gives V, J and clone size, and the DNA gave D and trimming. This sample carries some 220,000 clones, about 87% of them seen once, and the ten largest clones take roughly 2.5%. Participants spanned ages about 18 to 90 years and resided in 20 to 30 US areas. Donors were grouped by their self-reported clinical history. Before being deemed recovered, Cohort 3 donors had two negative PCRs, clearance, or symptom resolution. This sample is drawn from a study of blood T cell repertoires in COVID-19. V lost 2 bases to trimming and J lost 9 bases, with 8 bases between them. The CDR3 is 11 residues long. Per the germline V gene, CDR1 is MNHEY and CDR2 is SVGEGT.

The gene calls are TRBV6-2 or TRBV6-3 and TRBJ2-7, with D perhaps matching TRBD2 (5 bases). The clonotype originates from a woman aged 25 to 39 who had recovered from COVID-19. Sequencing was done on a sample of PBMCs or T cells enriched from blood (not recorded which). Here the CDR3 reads CASSYKEGQYF. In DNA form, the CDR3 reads TGTGCCAGCAGTTACAAAGAGGGGCAGTACTTC.